Following are 21 T cell receptor beta chains from one sample sequenced in a study of shared clonotypes between healthy human individuals. The data were produced by immunoSEQ multiplex PCR, yet TCRdb's version contains in-frame clones alone and is incomplete. The sample carries 950,000 to 1,100,000 clones, approximately 68% recorded once. Sequences were obtained from memory CD4+ T cells sorted from blood. Documented subset: CD45RA-negative fraction. All receptors come from a man aged 18 to 30 in good health.

V usage is TRBV28 and J usage is TRBJ1-6; 12 nucleotides line up with TRBD1. The length of the CDR3 is 16 residues. Germline V CDR1 and CDR2: MDHEN, SYDVKM. V lost 3 bases, J lost 8 bases, and 5 bases stayed unmatched. The CDR3 sequence is CASSFSGQGADSPLHF. The CDR3 DNA reads as TGTGCCAGCAGTTTTTCGGGACAGGGGGCTGATTCACCCCTCCACTTT.

This clone has only a few counts. J is TRBJ2-5 and V is TRBV14; TRBD2 matches 12 bases. V gave up 0 bases and J gave up 4 bases; unmatched junction bases: 9. The length of the CDR3 is 18 residues. The germline V gene encodes CDR1 SGHDN and CDR2 FVKESK. CDR3 nucleotide sequence: TGTGCCAGCAGCCAAGATGGTACTAGCGGGAGGTTTGGAGAGACCCAGTACTTC. Translation gives CASSQDGTSGRFGETQYF.

CDR3 sequence (DNA): TGTGCCAGCAGTTACTCGGGACAGGGGTTTTACGAAAAACTGTTTTTT. Translation gives CASSYSGQGFYEKLFF. The J gene is TRBJ1-4, the V gene TRBV6-5, with 10 bases lining up with TRBD1. Germline CDR1 MNHEY, CDR2 SVGAGI. V trimming: 0 bases; J trimming: 8 bases; junction bases outside the gene matches: 6. The CDR3 totals 16 residues.

The table lists this clone with a few counts. The chain links TRBV10-3 to TRBJ2-5; 8 bases align to TRBD2. Per germline, CDR1 ENHRY and CDR2 SYGVKD. The V gene end was trimmed by 6 bases and the J gene end by 0 bases; junction bases not matched to a gene: 6. This CDR3 contains 15 residues. CDR3 bases: TGTGCCATCAGCCCTTCGGGGGGGAACCAAGAGACCCAGTACTTC. Translated: CAISPSGGNQETQYF.

This sequence joins TRBV6-4 and TRBJ2-3; TRBD2 matches 8 bases. CDR1 is MRHNA and CDR2 is SNTAGT in the germline V gene. CDR3 length equals 16 residues. The V segment lost 2 bases and the J segment 1 base; nucleotides outside the gene matches: 5. The DNA of the CDR3 is TGTGCCAGCAGTGACACCGGGACTAGGGGCACAGATACGCAGTATTTT. Its protein product is CASSDTGTRGTDTQYF.

V usage is TRBV7-9 and J usage is TRBJ1-6; 9 bases are a match to TRBD1. This CDR3 is 15 amino acids long. Germline V lookup: CDR1 SEHNR, CDR2 FQNEAQ (reference sequence). Unmatched junction bases numbered 6, after V lost 5 bases and J lost 7 bases. For the CDR3, the DNA is TGTGCCAGCAGCCCTCCGACAGGGGGAAATTCACCCCTCCACTTT. Protein sequence: CASSPPTGGNSPLHF.

This chain joins TRBV10-3 and TRBJ2-7; D ambiguous. V was pared by 1 base and J by 0 bases, with 13 bases between. The CDR3 contains 16 residues. Germline CDR1 ENHRY, CDR2 SYGVKD. The CDR3 sequence: CAISEFLATDSYEQYF. In nucleotides, the CDR3 is TGTGCCATCAGTGAGTTTTTGGCGACGGACTCCTACGAGCAGTACTTC.

This clone was counted a single time. The V and J genes are TRBV4-1 and TRBJ2-7; 9 bases map to TRBD1. J lost 3 bases, V lost 3 bases, and 6 bases had no gene match. Germline loops: CDR1 MGHRA, CDR2 YSYEKL. The CDR3 is 15 amino acids. The DNA of the CDR3 is TGCGCCAGCAGCCAGATTGGACAGGGGCACTACGAGCAGTACTTC. As protein: CASSQIGQGHYEQYF.

CDR3 sequence: CASSLESTGTGRSPLHF. For the CDR3, the DNA is TGTGCCAGCAGCTTAGAGTCGACAGGGACGGGGAGGTCACCCCTCCACTTT. The V and J genes are TRBV11-2 and TRBJ1-6, with TRBD1 matching 7 bases. Germline V gene sequence: CDR1 SGHAT, CDR2 FQNNGV. The CDR3 is 17 residues long. J gave up 10 bases and V 0 bases, and 12 bases lay outside the gene matches.

The CDR3 coding sequence is TGTGCCAGCAGCTCGCAGGCAAACTATGGCTACACCTTC. Its translation is CASSSQANYGYTF. The chain joins TRBV7-2 to TRBJ1-2, with D hard to call. The V gene lost 4 bases and the J gene lost 2 bases, with 8 bases spanning the gap. CDR3 length: 13 amino acids. Germline lookup yields CDR1 SGHTA and CDR2 FQGNSA.

This chain links TRBV2 with TRBJ2-1; D gene unclear. The CDR3 sequence is 15 residues long. The V gene's germline CDR1 is SNHLY and CDR2 FYNNEI. The ends were cut back, 5 bases at V and 3 bases at J, with 14 bases in the middle. CDR3: CASSLEGKGYNEQFF. The CDR3 DNA follows: TGTGCCAGCAGTTTAGAAGGGAAAGGCTACAATGAGCAGTTCTTC.

This rearrangement joins TRBV2 to TRBJ2-3; TRBD2 matches at 9 bases. The germline V gene has CDR1 SNHLY and CDR2 FYNNEI. The V segment lost 4 bases and the J segment 5 bases; nucleotides outside the gene matches: 7. This CDR3 comprises 15 residues. The CDR3 is CASSAAGGPGDTQYF. The CDR3 DNA follows: TGTGCCAGCAGTGCCGCGGGAGGGCCCGGAGATACGCAGTATTTT.

The chain uses TRBV9 and TRBJ1-1, with D uncertain. Per germline, CDR1 SGDLS and CDR2 YYNGEE. Between the trimmed V and J ends, which lost 4 bases and 0 bases, there was a span of 10 bases. CDR3 length: 14 amino acids. CDR3 region: CASSLGPLNTEAFF. DNA for the CDR3: TGTGCCAGCAGCTTAGGCCCGCTGAACACTGAAGCTTTCTTT.

The chain couples TRBV5-6 to TRBJ2-1, with 9 bases aligning to TRBD2. V lost 0 bases to trimming and J lost 3 bases; unmatched junction nucleotides: 4. Per the germline V gene, CDR1 is SGHDT and CDR2 is YYEEEE. The CDR3 totals 16 residues. CDR3 nucleotides: TGTGCCAGCAGCTTGGCCACAGCGGGGGGCTACAATGAGCAGTTCTTC. It codes for CASSLATAGGYNEQFF.

The genes are TRBV18 and TRBJ2-7, with D perhaps given as TRBD1 or TRBD2 (7 bases each). Germline-derived CDR1 and CDR2 are KGHSH and LQKENI. The CDR3 is made up of 15 amino acids. The germline V and J ends were trimmed by 2 bases and 2 bases, with 13 bases remaining between them. Written as DNA, the CDR3 is TGTGCCAGCTCACCAAGGCAGGGGGGGACCTACGAGCAGTACTTC. Translation: CASSPRQGGTYEQYF.

About this clone: Other nucleotide sequences from this sample produce the same CDR3. The genes are TRBV7-2 and TRBJ2-3, with D perhaps TRBD2 (5 bases). The germline V gene encodes CDR1 SGHTA and CDR2 FQGNSA. The CDR3 is 16 residues long. Trimming took off 2 bases at V and 1 base at J, with 13 bases between the two ends. The chain's CDR3 is CASSLSSGLGTDTQYF. In DNA, the CDR3 is TGTGCCAGCAGCTTATCCAGCGGTCTGGGCACAGATACGCAGTATTTT.

As for this clone: Its ends do not fully match the called genes, so a read error is possible. The CDR3 coding sequence is TGTGCCAGCAGTTATTCGGACACCCAGACCTTCTTC. Its protein product is CASSYSDTQTFF. The chain has TRBV6-6 and TRBJ1-2; perhaps TRBD1 as D (5 bases). Germline V gene lookup returns CDR1 MNHNY and CDR2 SVGAGI (reference sequence). The CDR3 is 12 amino acids.

CDR3 loop: CSVDIQGWPETQYF. CDR3 coding DNA: TGCAGCGTTGATATACAGGGTTGGCCAGAGACCCAGTACTTC. The V call is TRBV29-1, the J call TRBJ2-5; possibly TRBD1 for D (6 bases). Trimming removed 3 bases from V and 4 bases from J, with 15 bases in between. The CDR3 extends over 14 amino acids. Germline V gene data show CDR1 as SQVTM and CDR2 as ANQGSEA.

The genes are TRBV10-3 and TRBJ1-2, with 12 bases matching TRBD1. This CDR3 spans 14 amino acids. The junction had 7 bases not matched to a gene; V was cut back by 6 bases and J by 8 bases. Germline V lookup: CDR1 ENHRY, CDR2 SYGVKD. CDR3 in amino acids: CAIRPGQGAPGYTF. Here the CDR3 DNA reads TGTGCCATCAGGCCGGGACAGGGGGCGCCCGGCTACACCTTC.

As to this clone: This same CDR3 is encoded by further DNA sequences in the sample. The chain joins TRBV7-2 to TRBJ1-1, with no clear D. Germline V lookup: CDR1 SGHTA, CDR2 FQGNSA. The CDR3 is 14 residues long. V was trimmed by 0 bases and J by 1 base, leaving 6 bases between them. CDR3 sequence: CASSLARSNTEAFF. The CDR3 DNA sequence: TGTGCCAGCAGCTTAGCTCGCTCGAACACTGAAGCTTTCTTT.

CDR3 residues: CASTSGLKGDEQFF. CDR3 DNA sequence: TGTGCCAGCACCTCTGGACTGAAGGGGGATGAGCAGTTCTTC. The chain combines TRBV7-2 with TRBJ2-1; D may be TRBD1 (6 bases). The V gene's germline CDR1 is SGHTA and CDR2 FQGNSA. The CDR3 sequence is 14 residues long. Trimming pared 7 bases from V and 8 bases from J, leaving 18 bases between.